This T cell receptor (beta chain) is from a study of blood T cells in healthy people across ages. Each sample provided at least 5 micrograms of extracted total RNA. Sample-barcoded 5' priming and a J-beta primer mix drove a second PCR of roughly 7 to 11 cycles. TCRdb processed the 5' RACE reads anew with MiXCR; each CDR3 protein has one entry. The data show about 930,000 distinct CDR3 sequences, around 29% seen once. This clonotype was observed a few times. These same records also appear under a second study, on T cells of mothers and their children.

This receptor was taken from a woman aged 40 to 50 in good health. Sequences were obtained from blood.

The DNA for the CDR3 is TGTGCCAGCAGCTTAGCGGGACAGGGGGCGCCGGGCTACACCTTC. It translates to CASSLAGQGAPGYTF. The chain recombines TRBV7-9 with TRBJ1-2; 12 nucleotides agree with TRBD1. This CDR3 has 15 amino acids. Germline CDR1 and CDR2: SEHNR and FQNEAQ (reference sequence). V was clipped by 0 bases and J by 8 bases; unmatched bases: 4.